This TCR beta chain was identified during a study of T cell changes during pregnancy in multiple sclerosis. Sequencing used immunoSEQ multiplex PCR; TCRdb keeps in-frame clones, though not all of them. The data contain almost 20,000 clones, roughly nine tenths of them singletons. The CDR3 loop spans 15 amino acids. V trimming: 4 bases; J trimming: 4 bases; junction bases outside the gene matches: 7. Looked up from germline, CDR1 is SEHNR and CDR2 is FQNEAQ (reference sequence). This TCR was recovered from a female donor in good health, enrolled as a control in a pregnancy study. The sample was CD8+ T cells from peripheral blood mononuclear cells, taken in the second trimester of pregnancy. V and J are TRBV7-9 and TRBJ2-7; 10 bases agree with TRBD2. The CDR3 here is CASSSAASGSYEQYF. In DNA form, the CDR3 reads TGTGCCAGCAGCTCGGCCGCTAGCGGGAGTTACGAGCAGTACTTC. The whole variable domain, remainder taken from reference TRBV7-9 and TRBJ2-7, is DTGVSQNPRHKITKRGQNVTFRCDPISEHNRLYWYRQTLGQGPEFLTYFQNEAQLEKSRLLSDRFSAERPKGSFSTLEIQRTEQGDSAMYLCASSSAASGSYEQYFGPGTRLTVT.